Listed here are 8 T cell receptor beta chains from one sample, sequenced in a study of CD8+ T cells in alopecia areata. Noted treatment: oral pan-JAK inhibitor, 5-10 mg twice daily. Extraction and reverse transcription of RNA yielded cDNA as the sequencing template. Measured with immunoSEQ multiplex PCR; TCRdb has only the in-frame clones, and not every one. The sample yields about 70,000 clones, approximately 28% seen once. The sample was CD8+ T cells sorted from blood, taken at week 4, from a patient treated with tofacitinib. These receptors came from a human donor with alopecia areata.

V and J are TRBV13 and TRBJ2-1; TRBD1 is a possible D gene (6 bases). Germline CDR1 reads PRHDT; CDR2 reads FYEKMQ (reference sequence). This CDR3 is 13 amino acids long. The V gene lost 5 bases and the J gene lost 8 bases, with 13 bases spanning the gap. The CDR3 is CASSRTGLYEQFF. The DNA for the CDR3 is TGTGCCAGCAGCAGAACAGGGTTGTATGAGCAGTTCTTC.

This clone was picked up a small number of times. J is TRBJ2-7 and V is TRBV27; 8 nucleotides match TRBD1. Unmatched junction bases numbered 3, after V lost 6 bases and J lost 2 bases. Per germline, CDR1 MNHEY and CDR2 SMNVEV (reference sequence). The CDR3 extends over 13 amino acids. The CDR3 region is CASSWTGTYEQYF. CDR3 coding DNA: TGTGCCAGCAGCTGGACAGGGACCTACGAGCAGTACTTC.

The chain joins TRBV19 to TRBJ2-1; TRBD2 matches 8 bases. Looked up from germline, CDR1 is LNHDA and CDR2 is SQIVND (reference sequence). The CDR3 loop spans 16 amino acids. Losses at the gene ends were 6 bases for V and 4 bases for J; bases not matched to a gene: 11. DNA for the CDR3: TGTGCCAGTAGCGCGCCGGGACTAGAGAATTACAATGAGCAGTTCTTC. This sequence encodes CASSAPGLENYNEQFF.

The chain joins TRBV11-2 to TRBJ2-7; 7 nucleotides align to TRBD2. The CDR3 is 18 residues long. Germline V gene lookup returns CDR1 SGHAT and CDR2 FQNNGV. The V and J ends lost 5 bases and 0 bases, in that order; junction bases with no gene match: 16. CDR3 coding DNA: TGTGCCAGCAGCCTCCCTTCGATGGAGCGGGGCTTCTCCTACGAGCAGTACTTC. Translation gives CASSLPSMERGFSYEQYF.

This clone has only a few counts. The chain combines TRBV27 with TRBJ1-5; the D is unclear. Germline CDR1 and CDR2: MNHEY and SMNVEV (reference sequence). There are 13 residues in the CDR3. Trimming stripped 6 bases from V and 0 bases from J, with 6 bases between. CDR3 in DNA: TGTGCCAGCAGCCCTAATAGCAATCAGCCCCAGCATTTT. Translating gives CASSPNSNQPQHF.

The J gene is TRBJ2-1, the V gene TRBV4-1, with 8 bases aligning to TRBD1. The V gene's germline CDR1 is MGHRA and CDR2 YSYEKL. V shed 3 bases, J shed 7 bases, and the junction held 8 bases outside the gene matches. The CDR3 is made up of 15 amino acids. CDR3 sequence (DNA): TGCGCCAGCAGCCAGGTTGGACAGGGCGTTAATGAGCAGTTCTTC. Amino acid sequence: CASSQVGQGVNEQFF.

Concerning this clone: The same CDR3 is also encoded by other DNA sequences in this sample. Here the CDR3 reads CASSLGRAEAFF. The CDR3 coding sequence is TGTGCCAGCAGCTTAGGCCGGGCTGAAGCTTTCTTT. The V call is TRBV7-9, the J call TRBJ1-1; unclear D gene. Trimming stripped 1 base from V and 6 bases from J, with 6 bases between. CDR1 and CDR2 (germline): SEHNR, FQNEAQ (reference sequence). The CDR3 is 12 residues long.

This clone was counted only a few times. This chain uses TRBV4-1 with TRBJ2-7; 9 bases map to TRBD2. The CDR3 totals 16 residues. The germline V gene encodes CDR1 MGHRA and CDR2 YSYEKL. V was clipped by 1 base and J by 6 bases; unmatched bases: 10. CDR3 coding DNA: TGCGCCAGCAGCCAAGTGGTAGGTAGCGGGAGAAGCGAGCAGTACTTC. It codes for CASSQVVGSGRSEQYF.